This T cell receptor beta chain came from a study of cytomegalovirus exposure and HLA in healthy donors. In the study overall: A previous analysis identified 117 million unique TCR beta sequences derived from some 170 million T cells.

The V and J ends lost 2 bases and 8 bases respectively, with 7 bases between them. There are 12 residues in the CDR3. Germline V CDR1 and CDR2: SGHDN, FVKESK. Study results and caveats: Rarity held for most TCR sequences, but there were some public TCRs that occurred in many donors.

It was with 60 Vbeta and 13 Jbeta primers that the PCR ran. Clones were sequenced by immunoSEQ multiplex PCR, and TCRdb holds only the in-frame ones, with some missing. The table shows roughly 120,000 clones, with around 80% occurring only once. Comment on this clone: What it binds is not known.

The sequenced sample was PBMCs. This receptor was identified in a woman between 25 and 40 years old in good health and CMV-seronegative. The rearrangement joins TRBV14 to TRBJ2-1, with TRBD2 as a possible D gene (5 bases). The CDR3 DNA is TGTGCCAGCAGCCAAAGGAGGCATGAGCAGTTCTTC. This codes for CASSQRRHEQFF.